Listed below are T cell receptor beta chains from one sample, sequenced in a study of blood T cell repertoires in COVID-19. Measured with immunoSEQ multiplex PCR; TCRdb has only the in-frame clones, and not every one. The sample holds roughly 250,000 clones, 85% to 95% seen once. Sequenced input: peripheral blood. The source of these receptors is a young man with COVID-19, enrolled during active disease. CDR3s include the opening cysteine and the closing phenylalanine or tryptophan. The D gene is left open where the match is weak. Clone size is stated in some rows and not others, as once, few, many or a class when expanded.

d_gene: .
v_gene: TRBV9
j_gene: TRBJ2-7
abundance: .
CDR3nt: TGTGCCAGCAGCGTAGGGCTAGCTGACTCCTACGAGCAGTACTTC
CDR3aa: CASSVGLADSYEQYF

d_gene: TRBD1
v_gene: TRBV10-3
j_gene: TRBJ1-3
abundance: .
CDR3nt: TGTGCCGTAACCGGACAGGCCGTAGGAAACACCATATATTTT
CDR3aa: CAVTGQAVGNTIYF

d_gene: TRBD1
v_gene: TRBV7-3
j_gene: TRBJ1-1
abundance: .
CDR3nt: TGTGCCAGCAGCCCTTCGCCGGGACAGGTTTTAACTGAAGCTTTCTTT
CDR3aa: CASSPSPGQVLTEAFF

d_gene: .
v_gene: TRBV13
j_gene: TRBJ2-7
abundance: .
CDR3nt: TGTGCCAGCAGCTTAACGGCGGGGTCCCACGAGCAGTACTTC
CDR3aa: CASSLTAGSHEQYF

d_gene: .
v_gene: TRBV6-5
j_gene: TRBJ1-1
abundance: .
CDR3nt: TGTGCCAGCAGTTCGATTTACAGGGAGAAGAACACTGAAGCTTTCTTT
CDR3aa: CASSSIYREKNTEAFF

d_gene: TRBD1
v_gene: TRBV7-9
j_gene: TRBJ1-2
abundance: .
CDR3nt: TGTGCCAGCAGCCCAGACAGGGGAGGATTCGGCTACACCTTC
CDR3aa: CASSPDRGGFGYTF

d_gene: .
v_gene: TRBV6-6
j_gene: TRBJ2-1
abundance: .
CDR3nt: TGTGCCAGCAGTTTACAGACTAGAAACTACAATGAGCAGTTCTTC
CDR3aa: CASSLQTRNYNEQFF

d_gene: .
v_gene: TRBV9
j_gene: TRBJ1-3
abundance: .
CDR3nt: TGTGCCAGCAGCGGGGGGGGCGCAGGGCACTCTGGAAACACCATATATTTT
CDR3aa: CASSGGGAGHSGNTIYF

d_gene: TRBD1
v_gene: TRBV6-5
j_gene: TRBJ1-2
abundance: .
CDR3nt: TGTGCCAGCAGTTATCGCAAGACAGGGACGAGGGCTGGCTACACCTTC
CDR3aa: CASSYRKTGTRAGYTF

d_gene: TRBD1
v_gene: TRBV4-2
j_gene: TRBJ2-2
abundance: .
CDR3nt: TGTGCCAGCAGCCCCGGGACAGGGAACACCGGGGAGCTGTTTTTT
CDR3aa: CASSPGTGNTGELFF

d_gene: .
v_gene: TRBV9
j_gene: TRBJ2-7
abundance: once
CDR3nt: TGTGCCAGCAGCTCGTCGGACAGATACCTTTACGAGCAGTACTTC
CDR3aa: CASSSSDRYLYEQYF

d_gene: .
v_gene: TRBV29-1
j_gene: TRBJ1-3
abundance: once
CDR3nt: TGCAGCGTTGAGGTGGAGTCTGGAAACACCATATATTTT
CDR3aa: CSVEVESGNTIYF

d_gene: .
v_gene: TRBV21-1
j_gene: TRBJ2-1
abundance: .
CDR3nt: TGTGCCAGCAGTACCGGGACTAGCGGGGGGCACTACAATGAGCAGTTCTTC
CDR3aa: CASSTGTSGGHYNEQFF

d_gene: TRBD2
v_gene: TRBV3-1/TRBV3-2
j_gene: TRBJ2-3
abundance: .
CDR3nt: TGTGCCAGCGGGACTAGCGGGGGTTCATCAGATACGCAGTATTTT
CDR3aa: CASGTSGGSSDTQYF

d_gene: TRBD1
v_gene: TRBV11-2
j_gene: TRBJ1-1
abundance: .
CDR3nt: TGTGCCAGCAGCTTCTTACCCTCGACAGGGGGAAGCACTGAAGCTTTCTTT
CDR3aa: CASSFLPSTGGSTEAFF

d_gene: .
v_gene: TRBV15
j_gene: TRBJ2-7
abundance: .
CDR3nt: TGTGCCACCAGCAGAGAGGACACGGCCTACGAGCAGTACTTC
CDR3aa: CATSREDTAYEQYF

d_gene: TRBD1
v_gene: TRBV19
j_gene: TRBJ1-2
abundance: .
CDR3nt: TGTGCCAGTAGTCGCGGCGCAGGGGGCGGCGGCTACACCTTC
CDR3aa: CASSRGAGGGGYTF

d_gene: TRBD1
v_gene: TRBV6-1
j_gene: TRBJ1-1
abundance: .
CDR3nt: TGTGCCAGCAGTTCACAGGGGCACACTGAAGCTTTCTTT
CDR3aa: CASSSQGHTEAFF

d_gene: TRBD2
v_gene: TRBV3-1/TRBV3-2
j_gene: TRBJ2-7
abundance: .
CDR3nt: TGTGCCAGCAGCCCCCTCGTTGGTAGCGGGGGGTACTCCTACGAGCAGTACTTC
CDR3aa: CASSPLVGSGGYSYEQYF

d_gene: TRBD2
v_gene: TRBV19
j_gene: TRBJ2-1
abundance: .
CDR3nt: TGTGCCAGTAGGCGAGAACTAGCGGGGGGCCGATACAATGAGCAGTTCTTC
CDR3aa: CASRRELAGGRYNEQFF

d_gene: TRBD1
v_gene: TRBV7-3
j_gene: TRBJ2-2
abundance: once
CDR3nt: TGTGCCAGCAGTCGAGAAGGACAGGGGCGGACCGGGGAGCTGTTTTTT
CDR3aa: CASSREGQGRTGELFF

d_gene: TRBD1
v_gene: TRBV6-6
j_gene: TRBJ1-4
abundance: .
CDR3nt: TGTGCCAGCAGGCTTCAGGGGGCAACTAATGAAAAACTGTTTTTT
CDR3aa: CASRLQGATNEKLFF

d_gene: .
v_gene: TRBV6-2/TRBV6-3
j_gene: TRBJ1-6
abundance: .
CDR3nt: TGTGCCAGCAGTTTGAGTAATAATTCACCCCTCCACTTT
CDR3aa: CASSLSNNSPLHF

d_gene: .
v_gene: TRBV29-1
j_gene: TRBJ1-1
abundance: .
CDR3nt: TGCAGCGTCGGGGGGATTGGCACTGAAGCTTTCTTT
CDR3aa: CSVGGIGTEAFF

d_gene: .
v_gene: TRBV11-2
j_gene: TRBJ2-3
abundance: .
CDR3nt: TGTGCCAGCAGCTTAACGGGAATCCGCTTCCTTCAGCACCGATCTACGCAGTATTTT
CDR3aa: CASSLTGIRFLQHRSTQYF